These 2 T cell receptor beta chains were all obtained from the same sample, sequenced in a study of cytomegalovirus exposure and HLA in healthy donors. With 60 Vbeta and 13 Jbeta primers, the PCR was carried out. Here immunoSEQ multiplex PCR was the method, and the copy in TCRdb shows in-frame clones only, minus some. The sample has 68,000 or so clones, more than 80% seen once. The sample taken for sequencing was PBMCs. The receptors derive from a human donor in good health.

The CDR3 region has the DNA TGCGCCAGCAGCACACCCCTAGGGACGGGGGGGATCACAGATACGCAGTATTTT. This gives the protein CASSTPLGTGGITDTQYF. The V gene is TRBV5-1, the J gene TRBJ2-3; 8 bases are a match to TRBD2. From germline, CDR1 is SGHRS and CDR2 YFSETQ. The CDR3 totals 18 residues. Trimming took 4 bases from V and 2 from J; bases not matched to a gene: 15.

This clone was detected only once. The chain recombines TRBV18 with TRBJ2-1; possible D gene TRBD1, 6 bases. V gave up 2 bases and J gave up 9 bases, with 14 bases separating them. The CDR3 covers 14 residues. CDR1 is KGHSH and CDR2 is LQKENI in the germline V gene. The CDR3 here is CASSPGQGIGEQFF. The CDR3 bases are TGTGCCAGCTCACCAGGTCAGGGGATAGGTGAGCAGTTCTTC. Drawing the rest from reference TRBV18 and TRBJ2-1, the complete variable domain is NAGVMQNPRHLVRRRGQEARLRCSPMKGHSHVYWYRQLPEEGLKFMVYLQKENIIDESGMPKERFSAEFPKEGPSILRIQQVVRGDSAAYFCASSPGQGIGEQFFGPGTRLTVL.